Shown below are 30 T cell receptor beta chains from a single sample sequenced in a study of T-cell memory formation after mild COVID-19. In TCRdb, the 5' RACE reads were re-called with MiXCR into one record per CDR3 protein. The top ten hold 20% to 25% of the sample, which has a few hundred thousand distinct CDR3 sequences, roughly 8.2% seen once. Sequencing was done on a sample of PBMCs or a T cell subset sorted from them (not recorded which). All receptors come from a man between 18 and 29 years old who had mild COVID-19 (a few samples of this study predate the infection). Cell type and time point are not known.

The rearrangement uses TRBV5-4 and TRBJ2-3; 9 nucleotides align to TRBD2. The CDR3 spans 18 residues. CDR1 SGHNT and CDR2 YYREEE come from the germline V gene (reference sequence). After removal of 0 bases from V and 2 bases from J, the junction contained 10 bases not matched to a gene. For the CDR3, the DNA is TGTGCCAGCAGCTTGGAGGCTAGCGGGGCGCGTTACACAGATACGCAGTATTTT. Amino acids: CASSLEASGARYTDTQYF.

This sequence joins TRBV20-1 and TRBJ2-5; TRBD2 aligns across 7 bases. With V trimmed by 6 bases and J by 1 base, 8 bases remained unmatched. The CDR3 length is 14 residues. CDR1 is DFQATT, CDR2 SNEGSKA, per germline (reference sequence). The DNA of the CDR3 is TGCAGTGCCCCCGGGGGGTCTGCCCAAGAGACCCAGTACTTC. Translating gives CSAPGGSAQETQYF.

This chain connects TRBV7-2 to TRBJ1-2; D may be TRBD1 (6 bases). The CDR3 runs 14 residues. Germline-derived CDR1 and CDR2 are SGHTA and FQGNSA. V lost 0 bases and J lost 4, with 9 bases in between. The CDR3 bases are TGTGCCAGCAGCTTAGCGCCCAGGGGCTATGGCTACACCTTC. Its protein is CASSLAPRGYGYTF.

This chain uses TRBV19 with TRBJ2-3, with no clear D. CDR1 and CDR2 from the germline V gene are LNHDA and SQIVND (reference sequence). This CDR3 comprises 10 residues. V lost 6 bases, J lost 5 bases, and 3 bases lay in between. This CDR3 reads CASSEDTQYF. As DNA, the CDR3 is TGTGCCAGTAGCGAAGATACGCAGTATTTT.

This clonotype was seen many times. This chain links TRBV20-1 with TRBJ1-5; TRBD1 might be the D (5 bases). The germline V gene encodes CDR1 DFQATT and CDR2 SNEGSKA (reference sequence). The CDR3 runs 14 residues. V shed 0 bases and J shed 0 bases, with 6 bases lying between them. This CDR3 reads CSAREGVSNQPQHF. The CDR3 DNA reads TGCAGTGCTAGAGAGGGGGTTAGCAATCAGCCCCAGCATTTT.

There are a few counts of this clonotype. The CDR3 DNA reads TGTGCCAGCAGCTTAGTGTCTGCTGGAAACACCATATATTTT. Translated: CASSLVSAGNTIYF. The chain is built from TRBV7-2 and TRBJ1-3; no clear D gene. V was cut by 1 base and J by 2 bases, with 6 bases left in between. The CDR3 sequence is 14 residues long. Germline V gives CDR1 SGHTA, CDR2 FQGNSA.

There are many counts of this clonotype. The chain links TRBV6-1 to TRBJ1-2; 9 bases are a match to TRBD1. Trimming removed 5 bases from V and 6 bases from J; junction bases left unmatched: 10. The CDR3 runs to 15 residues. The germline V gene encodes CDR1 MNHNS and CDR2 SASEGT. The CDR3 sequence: CASSSGTGSIHGYTF. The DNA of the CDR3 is TGTGCCAGCAGTTCCGGGACAGGGTCGATTCATGGCTACACCTTC.

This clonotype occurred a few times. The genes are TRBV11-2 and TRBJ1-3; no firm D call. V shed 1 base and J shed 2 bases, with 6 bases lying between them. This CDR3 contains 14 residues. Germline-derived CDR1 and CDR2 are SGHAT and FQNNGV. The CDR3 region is CASSLGRTGNTIYF. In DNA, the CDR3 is TGTGCCAGCAGCTTAGGGCGGACTGGAAACACCATATATTTT. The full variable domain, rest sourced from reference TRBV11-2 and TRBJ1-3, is EAGVAQSPRYKIIEKRQSVAFWCNPISGHATLYWYQQILGQGPKLLIQFQNNGVVDDSQLPKDRFSAERLKGVDSTLKIQPAKLEDSAVYLCASSLGRTGNTIYFGEGSWLTVV.

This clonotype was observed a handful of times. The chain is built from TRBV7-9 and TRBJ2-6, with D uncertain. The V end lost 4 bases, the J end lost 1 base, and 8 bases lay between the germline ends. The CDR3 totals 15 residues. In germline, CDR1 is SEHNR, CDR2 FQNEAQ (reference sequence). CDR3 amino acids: CASSSRLSGANVLTF. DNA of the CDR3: TGTGCCAGCAGCTCGAGGCTTTCTGGGGCCAACGTCCTGACTTTC.

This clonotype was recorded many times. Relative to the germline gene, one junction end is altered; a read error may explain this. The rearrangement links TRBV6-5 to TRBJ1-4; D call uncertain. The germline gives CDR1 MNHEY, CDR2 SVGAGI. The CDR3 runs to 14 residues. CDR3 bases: TGTGCCAGCAGACTCACGAGGTCTAAAGAAAAACTGTTTTTT. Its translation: CASRLTRSKEKLFF.

The CDR3 region is CSALLPPYGYTF. DNA of the CDR3: TGCAGCGCGCTTTTACCACCCTATGGCTACACCTTC. This chain links TRBV29-1 with TRBJ1-2; D remains unclear. The CDR3 has 12 residues. Germline loops: CDR1 SQVTM, CDR2 ANQGSEA. V was trimmed by 7 bases and J by 4 bases, leaving 13 bases between them. The full variable domain, rest sourced from reference TRBV29-1 and TRBJ1-2, is SAVISQKPSRDICQRGTSLTIQCQVDSQVTMMFWYRQQPGQSLTLIATANQGSEATYESGFVIDKFPISRPNLTFSTLTVSNMSPEDSSIYLCSALLPPYGYTFGSGTRLTVV.

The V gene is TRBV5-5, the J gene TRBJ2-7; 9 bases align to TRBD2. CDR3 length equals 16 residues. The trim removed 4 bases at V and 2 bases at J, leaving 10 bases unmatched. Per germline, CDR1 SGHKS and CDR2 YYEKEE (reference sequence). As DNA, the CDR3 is TGTGCCAGCAGCCGTAGACTAGCGGCCCCCACCTACGAGCAGTACTTC. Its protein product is CASSRRLAAPTYEQYF.

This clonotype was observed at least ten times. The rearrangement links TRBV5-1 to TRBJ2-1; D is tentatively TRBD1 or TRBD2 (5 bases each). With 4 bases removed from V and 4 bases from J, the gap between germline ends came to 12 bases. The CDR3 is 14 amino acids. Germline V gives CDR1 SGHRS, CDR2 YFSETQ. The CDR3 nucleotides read TGCGCCAGCAGCGGGACGACAGAGTACAATGAGCAGTTCTTC. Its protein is CASSGTTEYNEQFF.

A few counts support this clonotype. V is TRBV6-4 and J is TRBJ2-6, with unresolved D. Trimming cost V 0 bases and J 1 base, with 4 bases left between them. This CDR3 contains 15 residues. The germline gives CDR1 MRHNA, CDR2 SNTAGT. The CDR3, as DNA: TGTGCCAGCAGTGACTCGAAATCTGGGGCCAACGTCCTGACTTTC. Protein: CASSDSKSGANVLTF.

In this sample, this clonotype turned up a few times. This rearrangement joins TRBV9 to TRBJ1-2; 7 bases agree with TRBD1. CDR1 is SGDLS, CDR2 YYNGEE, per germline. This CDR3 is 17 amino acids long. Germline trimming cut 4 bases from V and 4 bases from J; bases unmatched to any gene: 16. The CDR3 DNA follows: TGTGCCAGCAGCCCACACACCGGGACAGACTACTCCTATGGCTACACCTTC. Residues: CASSPHTGTDYSYGYTF.

The CDR3 DNA is TGTGCCAGCAGCCAAGCACAGGAGGGGACTGAAGCTTTCTTT. Protein product: CASSQAQEGTEAFF. The rearrangement joins TRBV3-1 to TRBJ1-1; possibly TRBD1 for D (5 bases). CDR1 and CDR2 from the germline V gene are LGHDT and YNNKEL (reference sequence). This CDR3 is built from 14 residues. With 1 base removed from V and 5 bases from J, the gap between germline ends came to 11 bases.

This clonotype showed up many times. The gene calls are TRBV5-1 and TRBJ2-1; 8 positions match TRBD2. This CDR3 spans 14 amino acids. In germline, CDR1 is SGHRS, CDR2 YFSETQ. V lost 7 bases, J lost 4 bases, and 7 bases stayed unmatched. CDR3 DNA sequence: TGCGCCAGCTACACTAGCGGTTCTTACAATGAGCAGTTCTTC. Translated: CASYTSGSYNEQFF.

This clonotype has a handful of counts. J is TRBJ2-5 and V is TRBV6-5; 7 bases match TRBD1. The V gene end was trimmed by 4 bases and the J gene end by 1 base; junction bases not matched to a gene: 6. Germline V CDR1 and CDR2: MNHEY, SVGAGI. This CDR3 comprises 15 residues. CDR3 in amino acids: CASSSYRDSQETQYF. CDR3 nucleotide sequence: TGTGCCAGCAGTTCTTACCGGGACAGCCAAGAGACCCAGTACTTC.

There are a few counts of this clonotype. In nucleotides, the CDR3 is TGTGCCAGCAGTAGACAGGGGACCGGGGGACCCGGGGAGCTGTTTTTT. Translated, it gives CASSRQGTGGPGELFF. This chain links TRBV25-1 with TRBJ2-2; the match to TRBD1 covers 8 bases. Germline CDR1 MGHDK, CDR2 SYGVNS. Trimming cost V 5 bases and J 6 bases; bases outside gene matches: 11. This CDR3 contains 16 residues.

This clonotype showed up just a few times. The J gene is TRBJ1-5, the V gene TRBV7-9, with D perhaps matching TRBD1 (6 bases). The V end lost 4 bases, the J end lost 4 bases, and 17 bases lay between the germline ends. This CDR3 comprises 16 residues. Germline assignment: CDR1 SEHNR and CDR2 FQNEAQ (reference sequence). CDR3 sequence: CASSSVRRGQNQPQHF. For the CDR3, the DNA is TGTGCCAGCAGCTCAGTTCGGCGGGGGCAGAATCAGCCCCAGCATTTT.

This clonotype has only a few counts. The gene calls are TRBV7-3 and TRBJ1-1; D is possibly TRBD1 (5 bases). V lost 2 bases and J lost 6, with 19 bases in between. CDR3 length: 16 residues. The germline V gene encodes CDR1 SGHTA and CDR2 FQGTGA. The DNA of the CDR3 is TGTGCCAGCAGCTTAGATGTTGGACAACCCCCGGCTGAAGCTTTCTTT. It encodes CASSLDVGQPPAEAFF.

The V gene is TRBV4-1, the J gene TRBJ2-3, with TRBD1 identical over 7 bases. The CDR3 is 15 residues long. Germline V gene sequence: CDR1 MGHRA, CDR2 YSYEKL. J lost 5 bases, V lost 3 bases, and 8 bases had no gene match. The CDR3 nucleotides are TGCGCCAGCAGCCAGAAGACAGGGCCCCAAGATACGCAGTATTTT. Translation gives CASSQKTGPQDTQYF.

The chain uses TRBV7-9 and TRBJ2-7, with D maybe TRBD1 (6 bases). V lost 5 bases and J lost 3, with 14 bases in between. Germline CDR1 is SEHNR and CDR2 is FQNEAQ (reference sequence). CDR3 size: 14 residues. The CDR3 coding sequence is TGTGCCAGCAGCCGTTCCGGGACAAGCTACGAGCAGTACTTC. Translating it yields CASSRSGTSYEQYF.

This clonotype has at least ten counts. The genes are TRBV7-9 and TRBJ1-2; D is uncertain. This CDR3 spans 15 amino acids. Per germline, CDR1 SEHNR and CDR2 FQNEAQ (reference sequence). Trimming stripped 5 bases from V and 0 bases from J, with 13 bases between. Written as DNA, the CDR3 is TGTGCCAGCAGCCTATACAGTAGTTCTAACTATGGCTACACCTTC. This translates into CASSLYSSSNYGYTF.

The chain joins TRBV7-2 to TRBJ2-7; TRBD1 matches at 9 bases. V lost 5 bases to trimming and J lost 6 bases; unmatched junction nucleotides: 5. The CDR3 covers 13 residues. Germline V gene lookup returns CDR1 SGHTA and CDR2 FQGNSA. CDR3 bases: TGTGCCAGCAGCCTAGGACAGGGGCTCGAGCAGTACTTC. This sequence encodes CASSLGQGLEQYF.

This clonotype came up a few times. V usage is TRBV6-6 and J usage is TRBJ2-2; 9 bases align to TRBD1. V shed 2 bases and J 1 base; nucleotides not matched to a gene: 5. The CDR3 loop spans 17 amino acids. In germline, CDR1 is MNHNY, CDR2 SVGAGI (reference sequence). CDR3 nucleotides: TGTGCCAGCAGTTACCCACCGGGACAGGGGAACACCGGGGAGCTGTTTTTT. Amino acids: CASSYPPGQGNTGELFF.

The CDR3 sequence is CASSLSSLRGLPNPSLDNEQFF. In DNA form, the CDR3 reads TGTGCCAGCAGTTTATCATCACTGAGGGGGCTCCCAAACCCAAGCCTGGACAATGAGCAGTTCTTC. The V and J genes are TRBV12-3 or TRBV12-4 and TRBJ2-1; 7 bases are shared with TRBD1. J lost 5 bases, V lost 2 bases, and 27 bases had no gene match. The CDR3 covers 22 residues.

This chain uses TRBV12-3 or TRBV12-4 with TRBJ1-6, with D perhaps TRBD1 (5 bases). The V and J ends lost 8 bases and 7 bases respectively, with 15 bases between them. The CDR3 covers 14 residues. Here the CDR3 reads CASRRGRGNSPLHF. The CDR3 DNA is TGTGCCAGCCGTAGGGGCCGAGGGAATTCACCCCTCCACTTT.

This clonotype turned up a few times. DNA for the CDR3: TGCAGTGCTACCACTAGATCGGAGACCCAGTACTTC. Protein: CSATTRSETQYF. The rearrangement links TRBV20-1 to TRBJ2-5, with D maybe TRBD2 (5 bases). The CDR3 has 12 residues. Per germline, CDR1 DFQATT and CDR2 SNEGSKA (reference sequence). Trimming took 4 bases from V and 5 from J, leaving 11 bases between them.

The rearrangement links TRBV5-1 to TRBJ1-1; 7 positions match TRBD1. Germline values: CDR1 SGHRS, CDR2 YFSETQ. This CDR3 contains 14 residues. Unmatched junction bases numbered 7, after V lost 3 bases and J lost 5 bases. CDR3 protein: CASSSDRMGTEAFF. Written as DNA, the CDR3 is TGCGCCAGCAGCTCGGACAGGATGGGGACTGAAGCTTTCTTT.